These T cell receptor beta chains were read from a single sample in a study of OX40 agonist ivuxolimab in advanced cancers. Here immunoSEQ multiplex PCR was the method, and the copy in TCRdb shows in-frame clones only, minus some. The table has about 77,000 clones, 85% to 90% seen once. Sequences were derived from CD4+ or CD8+ T cells sorted from blood, sampled in a trial of the OX40 agonist ivuxolimab. These receptors all come from an adult with an advanced solid tumor such as melanoma, head and neck, liver or kidney cancer. CDR3s include the opening cysteine and the closing phenylalanine or tryptophan. Fields, in order: D gene, J gene, clone size, V gene, CDR3 DNA, CDR3 protein. D genes are given only for firm matches. Not all rows give a size; the values are once, few, many and, for expanded clones, a class.

D gene: TRBD2; J gene: TRBJ2-7; clone size: -; V gene: TRBV25-1; CDR3 DNA: TGTGCCAGTGGGGAGGGTGCTTACGAGCAGTACTTC; CDR3 protein: CASGEGAYEQYF
D gene: -; J gene: TRBJ2-2; clone size: -; V gene: TRBV7-2; CDR3 DNA: TGTGCCAGCAGCCCTGGACGGGACACCGGGGAGCTGTTTTTT; CDR3 protein: CASSPGRDTGELFF
D gene: TRBD1; J gene: TRBJ2-3; clone size: -; V gene: TRBV6-5; CDR3 DNA: TGTGCCAGTAAGGACAGGGCCAGCACAGATACGCAGTATTTT; CDR3 protein: CASKDRASTDTQYF
D gene: -; J gene: TRBJ1-2; clone size: -; V gene: TRBV6-5; CDR3 DNA: TGTGCCAGCAGTTATGAGGTTTCAGCAACCTCCTATGGCTACACCTTC; CDR3 protein: CASSYEVSATSYGYTF
D gene: -; J gene: TRBJ1-3; clone size: -; V gene: TRBV9; CDR3 DNA: TGTGCCAGCAGCGTAGGCATGGCCGCCGGTTCTGGAAACACCATATATTTT; CDR3 protein: CASSVGMAAGSGNTIYF
D gene: -; J gene: TRBJ2-7; clone size: -; V gene: TRBV7-2; CDR3 DNA: TGTGCCAGCAGCTTAGGTTTCCTGTCAGGGGTTTACGAGCAGTACTTC; CDR3 protein: CASSLGFLSGVYEQYF
D gene: TRBD1; J gene: TRBJ1-5; clone size: once; V gene: TRBV19; CDR3 DNA: TGTGCCAGTAGTGGGACAGGGGGCAATCAGCCCCAGCATTTT; CDR3 protein: CASSGTGGNQPQHF
D gene: -; J gene: TRBJ2-2; clone size: -; V gene: TRBV27; CDR3 DNA: TGTGCCACCAGAAGATGGGACGCGAACACCGGGGAGCTGTTTTTT; CDR3 protein: CATRRWDANTGELFF
D gene: TRBD2; J gene: TRBJ2-7; clone size: few; V gene: TRBV7-2; CDR3 DNA: TGTGCCAGCAGCCGCTCAACTAGCGGGGGGGCCCAAAGTTTCGAGCAGTACTTC; CDR3 protein: CASSRSTSGGAQSFEQYF
D gene: TRBD2; J gene: TRBJ2-1; clone size: once; V gene: TRBV4-3; CDR3 DNA: TGCGCCAGCAGCCAAGACTATACTAGCGGGGGTTACAATGAGCAGTTCTTC; CDR3 protein: CASSQDYTSGGYNEQFF
D gene: TRBD2; J gene: TRBJ2-3; clone size: -; V gene: TRBV7-3; CDR3 DNA: TGTGCCAGCAGCTTGGCGGGGGGATCGGCAGATACGCAGTATTTT; CDR3 protein: CASSLAGGSADTQYF
D gene: -; J gene: TRBJ1-2; clone size: -; V gene: TRBV25-1; CDR3 DNA: TGTGCCAGCAGTGAACCTTCTCAAGGGGGCTACACCTTC; CDR3 protein: CASSEPSQGGYTF
D gene: -; J gene: TRBJ1-6; clone size: -; V gene: TRBV7-2; CDR3 DNA: TGTGCCAGCAGCCCCCCTGGTGGACCCCTCCACTTT; CDR3 protein: CASSPPGGPLHF
D gene: TRBD2; J gene: TRBJ2-7; clone size: many; V gene: TRBV6-5; CDR3 DNA: TGTGCCAGCAGCCTTAGACTAGCGGGGAACTACGAGCAGTACTTC; CDR3 protein: CASSLRLAGNYEQYF
D gene: -; J gene: TRBJ1-2; clone size: -; V gene: TRBV29-1; CDR3 DNA: TGCAGCGTGGGTGGGGGGCTCTCTTCTAACTATGGCTACACCTTC; CDR3 protein: CSVGGGLSSNYGYTF
D gene: TRBD1; J gene: TRBJ2-1; clone size: -; V gene: TRBV6-5; CDR3 DNA: TGTGCCAGCAGTTACCAATCAACAGGGGATGAGCAGTTCTTC; CDR3 protein: CASSYQSTGDEQFF
D gene: TRBD1; J gene: TRBJ1-3; clone size: once; V gene: TRBV6-4; CDR3 DNA: TGTGCCAGCAGTGACTCGAGCGCTGGAGGGACAGAAGGAAACACCATATATTTT; CDR3 protein: CASSDSSAGGTEGNTIYF
D gene: -; J gene: TRBJ1-1; clone size: -; V gene: TRBV6-6; CDR3 DNA: TGTGCCAGCAGTAAGGGAGGGGTCACTGAAGCTTTCTTT; CDR3 protein: CASSKGGVTEAFF
D gene: -; J gene: TRBJ2-5; clone size: -; V gene: TRBV7-2; CDR3 DNA: TGTGCCAGCAGCTTATTCGGGCAGTTGGAGACCCAGTACTTC; CDR3 protein: CASSLFGQLETQYF
D gene: -; J gene: TRBJ2-1; clone size: -; V gene: TRBV5-6; CDR3 DNA: TGTGCCAGCAGCGACTCCGGGACAACGAATGAGCAGTTCTTC; CDR3 protein: CASSDSGTTNEQFF